Presented here are 31 T cell receptor beta chains from one specimen sequenced in a study of post-analysis software for immune sequencing data. Tagging with unique molecular identifiers was a feature of the TCR beta cDNA libraries. Each CDR3 protein is one row after TCRdb ran MiXCR on the PCR reads. The data show hundreds of thousands of distinct CDR3 sequences, roughly 30% seen once. Their specific antigens are unknown. Study observations and caveats: In patients, TRBV5-6, TRBV5-1 and TRBV20-1 belonged to roughly 5 TRBV segments found more frequently than in controls.

Source material: blood. These receptors were collected from a girl aged 5-17 years with multiple sclerosis.

A few counts support this clonotype. The chain carries TRBV27 and TRBJ2-7; TRBD2 might be the D (6 bases). The V gene's germline CDR1 is MNHEY and CDR2 SMNVEV (reference sequence). V was pared by 6 bases and J by 6 bases, with 24 bases between. This CDR3 has 16 amino acids. The CDR3, as DNA: TGTGCCAGCAGCCGAGGAGCGTCGGCGGGAAACCCCGAGCAGTACTTC. The encoded protein is CASSRGASAGNPEQYF.

This rearrangement joins TRBV5-4 to TRBJ1-1, with D perhaps matching TRBD1 (6 bases). Trimming removed 9 bases from V and 0 bases from J, with 12 bases in between. The CDR3 is 13 residues long. The germline CDR1 and CDR2 sequences are SGHNT and YYREEE (reference sequence). CDR3 nucleotides: TGTGCCACCGCGGGACACCTGAACACTGAAGCTTTCTTT. As protein: CATAGHLNTEAFF. Variable domain in full (rest from reference TRBV5-4 and TRBJ1-1): ETGVTQSPTHLIKTRGQQVTLRCSSQSGHNTVSWYQQALGQGPQFIFQYYREEENGRGNFPPRFSGLQFPNYSSELNVNALELDDSALYLCATAGHLNTEAFFGQGTRLTVV.

The V call is TRBV5-1, the J call TRBJ2-7, with 9 bases identical to TRBD1. The CDR3 covers 16 residues. J was trimmed by 5 bases and V by 4 bases; bases with no gene match: 13. Per germline, CDR1 SGHRS and CDR2 YFSETQ. CDR3 sequence: CASSKTPGTGLNEQYF. CDR3 DNA: TGCGCCAGCAGCAAAACCCCCGGGACAGGGCTCAACGAGCAGTACTTC.

This clonotype occurred a few times. The V and J genes are TRBV20-1 and TRBJ1-5; D is unclear. The CDR3 runs to 16 residues. The germline V gene encodes CDR1 DFQATT and CDR2 SNEGSKA (reference sequence). V lost 6 bases and J 8 bases, leaving 26 bases between the germline ends. The CDR3 sequence: CSAPQSGPGGVKPQHF. The DNA of the CDR3 is TGCAGTGCCCCCCAAAGTGGTCCAGGTGGGGTGAAGCCCCAGCATTTT.

The rearrangement joins TRBV27 to TRBJ1-4, with D unclear. Per the germline V gene, CDR1 is MNHEY and CDR2 is SMNVEV (reference sequence). Trimming removed 0 bases from V and 7 bases from J, with 9 bases in between. This CDR3 spans 14 amino acids. The CDR3 bases are TGTGCCAGCAGTTTATCAGGGATGAGTGAAAAACTGTTTTTT. It specifies CASSLSGMSEKLFF.

This clonotype was seen only a few times. J is TRBJ1-1 and V is TRBV29-1; TRBD1 might be the D (5 bases). Trimming removed 5 bases from V and 1 base from J, with 11 bases in between. This CDR3 has 13 amino acids. Germline CDR1 and CDR2: SQVTM and ANQGSEA. This CDR3 is CSVPQQANTEAFF. The CDR3 DNA sequence: TGCAGCGTTCCACAACAGGCGAACACTGAAGCTTTCTTT.

This clonotype came up a few times. The chain employs TRBV28 and TRBJ2-4, with a possible D match to TRBD2 (6 bases). The length of the CDR3 is 17 residues. Germline V lookup: CDR1 MDHEN, CDR2 SYDVKM. V was clipped by 3 bases and J by 4 bases, with 19 bases between them. As DNA, the CDR3 is TGTGCCAGCAGTTTCACCGCAGGGAGCGGGTTAAAAAACATTCAGTACTTC. Amino acids: CASSFTAGSGLKNIQYF.

The genes are TRBV11-2 and TRBJ2-3, with D tentatively TRBD2 (5 bases). Germline loops: CDR1 SGHAT, CDR2 FQNNGV. This CDR3 is 15 amino acids long. Trimming took off 6 bases at V and 4 bases at J, with 17 bases between the two ends. The CDR3 nucleotides are TGTGCCAGCAGTTTGCTAGGAGGTTGGGCAGATACGCAGTATTTT. Protein: CASSLLGGWADTQYF.

The chain recombines TRBV20-1 with TRBJ2-3, with TRBD1 matching over 7 bases. V shed 2 bases and J 7 bases; nucleotides not matched to a gene: 12. Looked up from germline, CDR1 is DFQATT and CDR2 is SNEGSKA (reference sequence). The length of the CDR3 is 15 residues. The CDR3: CSARPGGQHDYTQYF. DNA for the CDR3: TGCAGTGCTAGACCAGGGGGACAGCATGATTATACGCAGTATTTT.

For this clonotype: A read error may produce the germline difference seen at one junction end. This chain connects TRBV12-3 or TRBV12-4 to TRBJ1-5; perhaps TRBD1 as D (5 bases). This CDR3 has 13 residues. The CDR3 DNA follows: TGTGCCAGCAATCTCAAGGGGTCTCAGCCCCGGCATTTT. This sequence encodes CASNLKGSQPRHF.

As regards this clonotype: An end of the junction differs from the germline gene, which may be a read error. The chain carries TRBV11-2 and TRBJ2-1; D possibly corresponds to TRBD1 (6 bases). Germline V gene sequence: CDR1 SGHAT, CDR2 FQNNGV. This CDR3 comprises 14 residues. CDR3 loop: CVSSWGQAYNEQFF. CDR3 nucleotide sequence: TGTGTCAGCAGCTGGGGGCAAGCCTACAATGAGCAGTTCTTC.

This clonotype was detected only a few times. The chain has TRBV6-1 and TRBJ2-1, with D perhaps TRBD1 (6 bases). The CDR3 has 17 amino acids. In germline, CDR1 is MNHNS, CDR2 SASEGT. V gave up 6 bases and J gave up 7 bases, with 25 bases separating them. In DNA form, the CDR3 reads TGTGCCAGCAGGAGTAGCTTGGGACACCACATTCTAAATGAGCAGTTCTTC. This encodes CASRSSLGHHILNEQFF.

A note on this clonotype: A read error may account for a junction end that differs from germline. This sequence joins TRBV20-1 and TRBJ2-7; D may be TRBD1 (5 bases). The CDR3 is 12 amino acids. CDR1 is DFQATT, CDR2 SNEGSKA, per germline (reference sequence). The CDR3 reads CSARGHQYEQYF. CDR3 coding DNA: TGCAGTGCGAGAGGACACCAATACGAGCAGTACTTC.

In its sample, this clonotype was seen a few times. Compared with germline, one end of the junction differs, possibly owing to a read error. The CDR3 loop reads CSARVSNSNQPQHF. The CDR3 DNA sequence: TGCAGTGCGAGAGTTTCGAATAGCAATCAGCCCCAGCATTTT. The chain carries TRBV20-1 and TRBJ1-5; the D is unclear. This CDR3 contains 14 residues. Germline V lookup: CDR1 DFQATT, CDR2 SNEGSKA (reference sequence).

Concerning this clonotype: Being one base from a much bigger clone, this may be a read error. The genes are TRBV10-2 and TRBJ2-5; tentatively, D is TRBD1 (6 bases). The CDR3 spans 13 residues. Germline lookup yields CDR1 WSHSY and CDR2 SAAADI. CDR3 residues: CAGSEQGPETQYF. CDR3 nucleotides: TGCGCCGGCAGCGAACAGGGCCCAGAGACCCAGTACTTC.

This clonotype was counted between two and nine times. The chain uses TRBV28 and TRBJ2-7; D not certain. The CDR3 has 12 amino acids. Germline V gene sequence: CDR1 MDHEN, CDR2 SYDVKM. The V end was cut by 7 bases, the J end by 2 bases, with 9 bases between. The CDR3 here is CASTTLPYEQYF. In nucleotides, the CDR3 is TGTGCCAGCACCACCCTGCCCTACGAGCAGTACTTC.

This clonotype came up once. The rearrangement joins TRBV29-1 to TRBJ1-1; D uncertain. Trimming took 4 bases from V and 0 from J, leaving 9 bases between them. CDR1 is SQVTM, CDR2 ANQGSEA, per germline. This CDR3 comprises 13 residues. The CDR3 sequence: CSVAPLLNTEAFF. The DNA for the CDR3 is TGCAGCGTTGCTCCTCTCCTGAACACTGAAGCTTTCTTT.

Only a few counts were recorded for this clonotype. This chain uses TRBV7-8 with TRBJ2-1; 9 nucleotides align to TRBD1. Germline V gene lookup returns CDR1 SGHVS and CDR2 FQNEAQ. V lost 5 bases, J lost 2 bases, and 19 bases stayed unmatched. The CDR3 consists of 20 residues. Written as DNA, the CDR3 is TGTGCCAGCAGCCCGCAATGGGGACAGGGCCTTCCTCCGACCTACAATGAGCAGTTCTTC. Its translation is CASSPQWGQGLPPTYNEQFF. The whole variable domain, remainder taken from reference TRBV7-8 and TRBJ2-1, is GAGVSQSPRYKVAKRGQDVALRCDPISGHVSLFWYQQALGQGPEFLTYFQNEAQLDKSGLPSDRFFAERPEGSVSTLKIQRTQQEDSAVYLCASSPQWGQGLPPTYNEQFFGPGTRLTVL.

This clonotype was found a few times. V and J are TRBV7-2 and TRBJ2-4; 16 bases fit TRBD2. Germline assignment: CDR1 SGHTA and CDR2 FQGNSA. The CDR3 has 18 amino acids. The V segment lost 5 bases and the J segment 5 bases; nucleotides outside the gene matches: 9. The CDR3 DNA follows: TGTGCCAGCAGCCCAACGGGACTAGCGGGAGGGGGGGAAAACATTCAGTACTTC. It codes for CASSPTGLAGGGENIQYF. Full variable domain (remainder filled in from reference TRBV7-2 and TRBJ2-4): GAGVSQSPSNKVTEKGKDVELRCDPISGHTALYWYRQSLGQGLEFLIYFQGNSAPDKSGLPSDRFSAERTGGSVSTLTIQRTQQEDSAVYLCASSPTGLAGGGENIQYFGAGTRLSVL.

The chain links TRBV5-5 to TRBJ2-1, with 9 bases matching TRBD2. V dropped 1 base and J dropped 6; count of bases not matched to a gene: 8. Germline values: CDR1 SGHKS, CDR2 YYEKEE (reference sequence). CDR3 length equals 16 residues. As DNA, the CDR3 is TGTGCCAGCAGCTTGCCTGGCGGGAGGGCCCTCAATGAGCAGTTCTTC. Its protein is CASSLPGGRALNEQFF.

This clonotype was recorded a few times. The V and J genes are TRBV2 and TRBJ2-7; 15 bases align to TRBD2. Germline CDR1 reads SNHLY; CDR2 reads FYNNEI. CDR3 size: 19 residues. The junction had 11 bases not matched to a gene; V was cut back by 4 bases and J by 1 base. CDR3 sequence: CASSGPPGLAGGSSYEQYF. The CDR3 DNA reads TGTGCCAGCAGTGGGCCTCCGGGACTAGCGGGAGGTTCGTCCTACGAGCAGTACTTC.

This clonotype was found a few times. This chain joins TRBV21-1 and TRBJ2-7; TRBD2, as called in the table, went unchecked against the DNA. TRBV21-1 is a listed pseudogene. The CDR3 has 17 amino acids. The CDR3 sequence: CASSKAQGALVTYEQYF. The CDR3 nucleotides read TGTGCCAGCAGCAAAGCGCAGGGGGCCCTCGTCACCTACGAGCAGTACTTC.

The chain recombines TRBV4-1 with TRBJ2-5, with 7 bases identical to TRBD1. The DNA matches TRBJ2-7 better at its end, which makes the J call doubtful. Germline V gene data show CDR1 as MGHRA and CDR2 as YSYEKL. This CDR3 has 16 residues. The CDR3: CASSPRQGEVSYEQYF. CDR3 DNA: TGCGCCAGCAGCCCGCGACAGGGAGAGGTAAGCTACGAGCAGTACTTC.

V gene TRBV10-3 combines with J gene TRBJ2-7, with 7 bases lining up with TRBD2. After removal of 5 bases from V and 0 bases from J, the junction contained 4 bases not matched to a gene. CDR3 length: 14 amino acids. CDR1 ENHRY and CDR2 SYGVKD come from the germline V gene. CDR3 region: CAISSGGYSYEQYF. The DNA for the CDR3 is TGTGCCATCAGTTCGGGAGGCTACTCCTACGAGCAGTACTTC.

This chain joins TRBV2 and TRBJ1-1; D uncertain. With 2 bases removed from V and 0 bases from J, the gap between germline ends came to 10 bases. CDR3 length equals 15 residues. Germline V gene data show CDR1 as SNHLY and CDR2 as FYNNEI. CDR3 coding DNA: TGTGCCAGCAGTGAACATGGCCTATTGAACACTGAAGCTTTCTTT. It yields the protein CASSEHGLLNTEAFF.

The rearrangement links TRBV29-1 to TRBJ1-1, with D perhaps matching TRBD1 (5 bases). CDR3 length: 13 residues. Germline-derived CDR1 and CDR2 are SQVTM and ANQGSEA. The V gene lost 1 base and the J gene lost 3 bases, with 9 bases spanning the gap. This chain's CDR3 is CSVEGWDHTEAFF. CDR3 bases: TGCAGCGTTGAAGGCTGGGACCACACTGAAGCTTTCTTT. Full variable domain (missing parts from reference TRBV29-1 and TRBJ1-1): SAVISQKPSRDICQRGTSLTIQCQVDSQVTMMFWYRQQPGQSLTLIATANQGSEATYESGFVIDKFPISRPNLTFSTLTVSNMSPEDSSIYLCSVEGWDHTEAFFGQGTRLTVV.

The chain combines TRBV11-2 with TRBJ2-3; D is unclear. From germline, CDR1 is SGHAT and CDR2 FQNNGV. The CDR3 spans 15 residues. Deletions cut 3 bases from V and 4 bases from J, with 14 bases between. CDR3 sequence: CASSFIFGSSDTQYF. CDR3 coding DNA: TGTGCCAGCAGCTTTATTTTCGGGTCCTCAGATACGCAGTATTTT.

The chain uses TRBV27 and TRBJ2-3; D uncertain. The CDR3 runs 14 residues. The V gene lost 7 bases and the J gene lost 1 base, with 12 bases spanning the gap. The germline CDR1 and CDR2 sequences are MNHEY and SMNVEV (reference sequence). CDR3 sequence reads: CASTKGRGTDTQYF. The CDR3 nucleotides are TGTGCCAGCACCAAAGGACGGGGCACAGATACGCAGTATTTT.

This clonotype was detected a few times. The chain joins TRBV7-8 to TRBJ1-5; tentatively, D is TRBD1 (6 bases). Trimming stripped 8 bases from V and 5 bases from J, with 22 bases between. CDR3 size: 16 residues. CDR1 is SGHVS and CDR2 is FQNEAQ in the germline V gene. Here the CDR3 reads CASDTARTALYQPQHF. The CDR3 DNA reads TGTGCCAGCGACACCGCCCGGACAGCACTTTATCAGCCCCAGCATTTT.

The V gene is TRBV20-1, the J gene TRBJ2-7; D possibly corresponds to TRBD1 (6 bases). The V gene's germline CDR1 is DFQATT and CDR2 SNEGSKA (reference sequence). CDR3 length: 11 residues. V was clipped by 5 bases and J by 5 bases, with 10 bases between them. CDR3 DNA: TGCAGTGCTGAGACAGGCAACGAGCAGTACTTC. This translates into CSAETGNEQYF.

The chain couples TRBV20-1 to TRBJ1-4; D uncertain. V dropped 2 bases and J dropped 8 bases, with 12 bases sitting between them. Germline V gene data show CDR1 as DFQATT and CDR2 as SNEGSKA (reference sequence). The CDR3 extends over 13 amino acids. DNA of the CDR3: TGCAGTGCTAGAACGGGGTTAGGGGAAAAACTGTTTTTT. Protein sequence: CSARTGLGEKLFF.